Reported below is one T cell receptor (beta chain). Its antigen is unknown. These data come from a study of Ad26.COV2.S vaccination and SARS-CoV-2 variants. Study-wide results and caveats: A substantial breadth of spike-specific CD8+ and CD4+ T cell responses after vaccination has been reported.

Only in-frame clones appear in the TCRdb table, and some are missing; sequencing was by immunoSEQ multiplex PCR. The sample carries around 310,000 clones, 75% to 90% recorded once. Stated treatment: some 19 received Ad26.COV2.S at low or high dose, single or two shots; roughly five received placebo; per-sample allocation not given. At day 63 after the first vaccine or placebo injection, samples were drawn. V was trimmed by 9 bases and J by 0 bases, leaving 11 bases between them. CDR1 is LGHNA and CDR2 is YSLEER in the germline V gene. The CDR3 runs to 13 residues. This receptor was taken from a person between 18 and 65 years old who received the Ad26.COV2.S COVID-19 vaccine or a placebo. The sequencing used peripheral blood, collected in a trial of Ad26.COV2.S vaccine versus placebo. The genes are TRBV4-3 and TRBJ2-5; the D gene is possibly TRBD2 (5 bases). CDR3 sequence: CASSTGYQETQYF. CDR3 in DNA: TGCGCCAGTAGCACGGGATACCAAGAGACCCAGTACTTC.